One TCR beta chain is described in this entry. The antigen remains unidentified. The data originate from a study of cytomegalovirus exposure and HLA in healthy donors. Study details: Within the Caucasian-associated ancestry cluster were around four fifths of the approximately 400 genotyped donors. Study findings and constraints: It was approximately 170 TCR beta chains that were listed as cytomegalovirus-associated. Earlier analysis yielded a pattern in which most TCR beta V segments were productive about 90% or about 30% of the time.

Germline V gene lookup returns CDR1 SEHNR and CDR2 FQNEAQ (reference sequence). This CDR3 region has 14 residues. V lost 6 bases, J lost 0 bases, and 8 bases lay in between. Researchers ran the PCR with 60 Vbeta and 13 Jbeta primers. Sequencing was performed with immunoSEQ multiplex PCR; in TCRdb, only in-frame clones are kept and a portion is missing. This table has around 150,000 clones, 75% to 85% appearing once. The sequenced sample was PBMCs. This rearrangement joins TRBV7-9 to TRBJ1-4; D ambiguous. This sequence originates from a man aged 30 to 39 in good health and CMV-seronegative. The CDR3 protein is CASRGGATNEKLFF. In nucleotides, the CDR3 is TGTGCCAGCAGGGGAGGTGCAACTAATGAAAAACTGTTTTTT.